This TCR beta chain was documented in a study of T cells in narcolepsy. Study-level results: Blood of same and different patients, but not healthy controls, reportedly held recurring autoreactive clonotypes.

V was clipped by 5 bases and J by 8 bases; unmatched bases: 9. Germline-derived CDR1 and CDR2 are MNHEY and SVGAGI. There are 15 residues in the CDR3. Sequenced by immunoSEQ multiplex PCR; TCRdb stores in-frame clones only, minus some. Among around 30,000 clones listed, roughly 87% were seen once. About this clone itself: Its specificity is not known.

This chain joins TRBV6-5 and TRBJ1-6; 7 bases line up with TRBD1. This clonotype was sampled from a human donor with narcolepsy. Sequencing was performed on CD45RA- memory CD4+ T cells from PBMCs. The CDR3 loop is CASSRKTGSDSPLHF. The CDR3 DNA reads TGTGCCAGCAGTCGGAAGACAGGGTCCGATTCACCCCTCCACTTT.